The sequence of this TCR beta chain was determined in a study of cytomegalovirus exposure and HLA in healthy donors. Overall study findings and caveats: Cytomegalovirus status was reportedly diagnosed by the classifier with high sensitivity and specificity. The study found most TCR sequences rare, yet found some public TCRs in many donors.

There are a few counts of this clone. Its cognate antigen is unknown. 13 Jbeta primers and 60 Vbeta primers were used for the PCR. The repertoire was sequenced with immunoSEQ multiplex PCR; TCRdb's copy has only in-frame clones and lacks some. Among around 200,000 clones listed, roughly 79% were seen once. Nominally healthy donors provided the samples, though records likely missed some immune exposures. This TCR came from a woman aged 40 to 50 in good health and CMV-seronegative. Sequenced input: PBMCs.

The chain's CDR3 is CSVGQGNTQYF. CDR3 nucleotide sequence: TGCAGCGTTGGACAGGGGAATACGCAGTATTTT. This chain uses TRBV29-1 with TRBJ2-3, with 8 bases identical to TRBD1. The junction had 1 base not matched to a gene; V was cut back by 4 bases and J by 7 bases. This CDR3 comprises 11 residues. Germline V CDR1 and CDR2: SQVTM, ANQGSEA.